This record concerns one TCR beta chain sequence. Its cognate antigen is unknown. This record belongs to a study of T cell clones after liver transplantation. Study-level results: Donor-reactive sequences fell more than third party-reactive ones, suggesting partial deletion.

Sorting of unstimulated PBMCs yielded separate CD3+CD4+ and CD3+CD8+ fractions. This CDR3 contains 14 residues. CDR1 MGHRA and CDR2 YSYEKL come from the germline V gene. The ends lost 3 bases at V and 3 bases at J; junction bases unmatched: 1. The assay was immunoSEQ multiplex PCR, and TCRdb's table has in-frame clones only and misses some. The sample lists about 6,200 clones, more than 75% occurring once. Specimen: CD8+ T cells from blood, collected 45 to 47 months after liver transplant. This TCR was recovered from a human patient who received a liver transplant. Part of the T cell pool may stem from the graft donor. This chain connects TRBV4-1 to TRBJ2-2; 7 bases align to TRBD1. The CDR3 DNA sequence: TGCGCCAGCAGCCAGGGACAGCACACCGGGGAGCTGTTTTTT. It codes for CASSQGQHTGELFF.